The 31 T cell receptor beta chains presented below share a single source sample, sequenced in a study of identical twins. In TCRdb, the 5' RACE reads were re-called with MiXCR into one record per CDR3 protein. Of some 1,600,000 distinct CDR3 sequences detected, less than 40% appear once; the ten largest clones hold less than 0.35%. The specimen sequenced was cord blood. The receptors stem from a newborn girl in good health.

This clonotype was counted only a few times. V and J are TRBV4-2 and TRBJ2-7; 10 positions agree with TRBD2. Germline CDR1 is LGHNA and CDR2 is YNFKEQ. With 1 base clipped from V and 3 bases from J, the junction kept 6 bases outside the gene matches. This CDR3 has 16 amino acids. The CDR3 protein is CASSQGWTSGIYEQYF. The CDR3 DNA is TGTGCCAGCAGCCAAGGTTGGACTAGCGGAATCTACGAGCAGTACTTC.

The rearrangement uses TRBV7-9 and TRBJ2-3; D unclear. V lost 8 bases and J 6 bases, leaving 21 bases between the germline ends. The CDR3 runs 15 residues. Germline loops: CDR1 SEHNR, CDR2 FQNEAQ (reference sequence). This CDR3 reads CASCSYPRFVDTQYF. The DNA for the CDR3 is TGTGCCAGCTGCAGCTATCCCCGATTTGTTGATACGCAGTATTTT.

The V gene is TRBV29-1, the J gene TRBJ2-7; perhaps D is TRBD1 or TRBD2 (5 bases each). This CDR3 spans 14 amino acids. V lost 7 bases and J lost 2, with 18 bases in between. CDR1 is SQVTM, CDR2 ANQGSEA, per germline. CDR3 nucleotides: TGCAGCGCAGTAACCGGGGCTCCACCCTACGAGCAGTACTTC. Residues: CSAVTGAPPYEQYF.

The chain joins TRBV10-3 to TRBJ2-7; 8 nucleotides align to TRBD2. The CDR3 has 13 residues. CDR1 and CDR2 (germline): ENHRY, SYGVKD. Trimming at V came to 6 bases and at J to 7 bases, leaving 8 bases not matched to a gene. Here the CDR3 DNA reads TGTGCCATCAGCGGGGGGGTGGCCAATGAGCAGTACTTC. It is translated as CAISGGVANEQYF.

There are a few counts of this clonotype. The chain is built from TRBV28 and TRBJ2-3; D perhaps matches TRBD1 (5 bases). The germline V gene has CDR1 MDHEN and CDR2 SYDVKM. Trimming pared 2 bases from V and 2 bases from J, leaving 11 bases between. The CDR3 sequence is 15 residues long. The CDR3 loop reads CASSLNQGYTDTQYF. In DNA form, the CDR3 reads TGTGCCAGCAGTTTAAACCAGGGTTACACAGATACGCAGTATTTT.

Concerning this clonotype itself: This may be a read error, as it is one base from a much larger clone. The rearrangement links TRBV29-1 to TRBJ2-5, with D perhaps given as TRBD1 or TRBD2 (5 bases each). CDR3 length: 10 residues. Trimming left V 7 bases short and J 11 bases short, with 14 bases between. The germline CDR1 and CDR2 sequences are SQVTM and ANQGSEA. CDR3 DNA sequence: TGCAGCGGAGCGGACAATGAGCAGTACTTC. Translating gives CSGADNEQYF. The full variable domain, its missing parts supplied by reference TRBV29-1 and TRBJ2-5, is SAVISQKPSRDICQRGTSLTIQCQVDSQVTMMFWYRQQPGQSLTLIATANQGSEATYESGFVIDKFPISRPNLTFSTLTVSNMSPEDSSIYLCSGADNEQYFGPGTRLLVL.

This clonotype was recorded at least ten times. The chain combines TRBV28 with TRBJ2-1; D is unresolved. CDR1 and CDR2 from the germline V gene are MDHEN and SYDVKM. CDR3 length equals 14 residues. Trimming stripped 5 bases from V and 0 bases from J, with 8 bases between. CDR3 nucleotide sequence: TGTGCCAGCAGTCCCCCCGCCTCCTACAATGAGCAGTTCTTC. This codes for CASSPPASYNEQFF.

The CDR3 DNA follows: TGTGCCAGCAGCCGATCGACGGAGCCCCCAGAAGCTTTCTTT. Translating it yields CASSRSTEPPEAFF. The rearrangement uses TRBV27 and TRBJ1-1, with D uncertain. The CDR3 contains 14 residues. Germline CDR1 MNHEY, CDR2 SMNVEV (reference sequence). The V end lost 6 bases, the J end lost 8 bases, and 19 bases lay between the germline ends.

V is TRBV3-1 and J is TRBJ2-7, with unresolved D. V was cut by 7 bases and J by 3 bases, with 13 bases left in between. The CDR3 is made up of 13 amino acids. Germline CDR1 LGHDT, CDR2 YNNKEL (reference sequence). The CDR3 nucleotides are TGTGCCAGCATACGCGAGAGGAACTACGAGCAGTACTTC. The encoded protein is CASIRERNYEQYF.

This clonotype has at least ten counts. The chain has TRBV12-3 or TRBV12-4 and TRBJ1-5, with a possible D match to TRBD1 (5 bases). V was cut by 3 bases and J by 2 bases, with 8 bases left in between. The CDR3 is 14 amino acids. The CDR3 is CASSFAGGNQPQHF. The CDR3 DNA sequence: TGTGCCAGCAGTTTCGCGGGGGGCAATCAGCCCCAGCATTTT.

The chain employs TRBV7-9 and TRBJ1-3; 7 bases fit TRBD1. The CDR3 consists of 15 residues. The junction had 6 bases not matched to a gene; V was cut back by 4 bases and J by 3 bases. From germline, CDR1 is SEHNR and CDR2 FQNEAQ (reference sequence). For the CDR3, the DNA is TGTGCCAGCAGCTCAACAGGGGCTAATGGAAACACCATATATTTT. Protein product: CASSSTGANGNTIYF.

Regarding this clonotype: The junction does not match germline at one end; this may be a read error. The chain couples TRBV20-1 to TRBJ2-3; 10 bases line up with TRBD2. From germline, CDR1 is DFQATT and CDR2 SNEGSKA (reference sequence). There are 15 residues in the CDR3. Here the CDR3 reads CSTRALAGVSDTQYF. CDR3 nucleotide sequence: TGCAGTACTAGAGCCCTAGCGGGAGTTTCAGATACGCAGTATTTT.

In its sample, this clonotype was seen a few times. The chain has TRBV20-1 and TRBJ2-3; D is undetermined. CDR3 length: 15 residues. Per the germline V gene, CDR1 is DFQATT and CDR2 is SNEGSKA (reference sequence). V lost 0 bases to trimming and J lost 0 bases, with 10 bases between them. The CDR3 DNA reads TGCAGTGCTAGAGATCCTGTGGGAAGCACAGATACGCAGTATTTT. Amino acid sequence: CSARDPVGSTDTQYF.

V gene TRBV3-1 combines with J gene TRBJ2-5; no reliable D call. The CDR3 consists of 15 residues. Deletions cut 0 bases from V and 3 bases from J, with 11 bases between. Per germline, CDR1 LGHDT and CDR2 YNNKEL (reference sequence). Here the CDR3 reads CASSQDRWVKETQYF. DNA for the CDR3: TGTGCCAGCAGCCAAGATCGGTGGGTAAAAGAGACCCAGTACTTC.

The J gene is TRBJ1-5, the V gene TRBV11-2; D gene uncertain. The CDR3 spans 12 residues. Trimming removed 4 bases from V and 3 bases from J, with 4 bases in between. CDR1 and CDR2 from the germline V gene are SGHAT and FQNNGV. The DNA for the CDR3 is TGTGCCAGCAGCTCCTTCAATCAGCCCCAGCATTTT. Translation gives CASSSFNQPQHF.

This clonotype has a single count. The chain has TRBV12-3 or TRBV12-4 and TRBJ1-6; D is undetermined. The V and J ends lost 0 bases and 13 bases respectively, with 10 bases between them. This CDR3 is built from 13 residues. CDR3: CASSLAGRAPLHF. CDR3 DNA sequence: TGTGCCAGCAGTTTAGCGGGAAGGGCGCCCCTCCACTTT.

V gene TRBV19 combines with J gene TRBJ2-2, with 7 bases identical to TRBD2. The CDR3 runs to 16 residues. V lost 7 bases, J lost 4 bases, and 12 bases stayed unmatched. CDR1 and CDR2 from the germline V gene are LNHDA and SQIVND (reference sequence). CDR3 sequence: CASKAGLEGITGELFF. The CDR3 coding sequence is TGTGCCAGTAAAGCGGGGCTTGAGGGTATCACCGGGGAGCTGTTTTTT.

V gene TRBV7-9 combines with J gene TRBJ2-1; D ambiguous. The DNA end is a closer match to TRBJ2-7, so the J assignment may be wrong. Germline assignment: CDR1 SEHNR and CDR2 FQNEAQ (reference sequence). The CDR3 runs 17 residues. CDR3 in DNA: TGTGCCAGCAGCTTAGTAGAACAGCCGAGCTCCTACAATGAGCAGTACTTC. Its protein is CASSLVEQPSSYNEQYF.

There are many counts of this clonotype. V gene TRBV29-1 combines with J gene TRBJ2-7, with TRBD2 matching over 7 bases. CDR1 is SQVTM, CDR2 ANQGSEA, per germline. The CDR3 has 12 amino acids. V shed 6 bases and J 2 bases; nucleotides not matched to a gene: 4. The CDR3 sequence: CSVRGTTYEQYF. In nucleotides, the CDR3 is TGCAGCGTGCGTGGGACTACCTACGAGCAGTACTTC.

The J gene is TRBJ2-1, the V gene TRBV15; 8 bases fit TRBD2. The ends lost 1 base at V and 3 bases at J; junction bases unmatched: 5. CDR3 length: 16 residues. Germline values: CDR1 LNHNV, CDR2 YYDKDF (reference sequence). Here the CDR3 reads CATSRVGLAHYNEQFF. CDR3 nucleotide sequence: TGTGCCACCAGCAGAGTTGGACTAGCCCACTACAATGAGCAGTTCTTC.

This clonotype was counted between two and nine times. This chain joins TRBV2 and TRBJ2-4; possibly TRBD1 or TRBD2 for D (6 bases each). There are 13 residues in the CDR3. Germline V gene data show CDR1 as SNHLY and CDR2 as FYNNEI. Trimming cost V 5 bases and J 7 bases, with 12 bases left between them. CDR3 loop: CASSPGAGNIQYF. As DNA, the CDR3 is TGTGCCAGCAGTCCGGGGGCAGGTAACATTCAGTACTTC. Together with reference TRBV2 and TRBJ2-4, the CDR3 gives the full variable domain: EPEVTQTPSHQVTQMGQEVILRCVPISNHLYFYWYRQILGQKVEFLVSFYNNEISEKSEIFDDQFSVERPDGSNFTLKIRSTKLEDSAMYFCASSPGAGNIQYFGAGTRLSVL.

V is TRBV6-5 and J is TRBJ2-3; 9 bases map to TRBD2. CDR1 and CDR2 from the germline V gene are MNHEY and SVGAGI. The length of the CDR3 is 16 residues. Unmatched junction bases numbered 15, after V lost 6 bases and J lost 8 bases. CDR3 sequence reads: CASSLFFSGSGGTQYF. CDR3 in DNA: TGTGCCAGCAGCCTCTTTTTTAGCGGGAGTGGCGGTACGCAGTATTTT.

The rearrangement joins TRBV2 to TRBJ2-3; 7 bases fit TRBD1. The V segment lost 3 bases and the J segment 1 base; nucleotides outside the gene matches: 4. The CDR3 covers 15 residues. Germline V gene data show CDR1 as SNHLY and CDR2 as FYNNEI. The CDR3 region has the DNA TGTGCCAGCAGTGATGAGGGGGCCGGCACAGATACGCAGTATTTT. It codes for CASSDEGAGTDTQYF.

This clonotype has just a few counts. V gene TRBV29-1 combines with J gene TRBJ1-2; 7 bases are a match to TRBD1. From germline, CDR1 is SQVTM and CDR2 ANQGSEA. V was pared by 5 bases and J by 8 bases, with 5 bases of the junction left unmatched. This CDR3 spans 11 amino acids. The CDR3 DNA follows: TGCAGCGTTCAGACAGGGAAGGGCTACACCTTC. It specifies CSVQTGKGYTF.

This clonotype was seen only a few times. This chain links TRBV7-2 with TRBJ1-4, with 11 bases that match TRBD1. Germline loops: CDR1 SGHTA, CDR2 FQGNSA. The CDR3 runs to 14 residues. Losses at the gene ends were 7 bases for V and 6 bases for J; bases not matched to a gene: 4. DNA of the CDR3: TGTGCCAGCACCAGGGACAGGGGGGATGAAAAACTGTTTTTT. It codes for CASTRDRGDEKLFF.

This clonotype appeared a few times. CDR3: CASSPNYPQEWGTDTQYF. The CDR3 nucleotides read TGTGCCAGCAGCCCCAACTATCCCCAGGAGTGGGGGACAGATACGCAGTATTTT. V usage is TRBV7-6 and J usage is TRBJ2-3; D is possibly TRBD1 or TRBD2 (5 bases each). CDR1 SGHVS and CDR2 FNYEAQ come from the germline V gene. V was shortened by 5 bases and J by 3 bases, with 24 bases between the two germline ends. CDR3 size: 18 residues. Filled out from reference TRBV7-6 and TRBJ2-3, the complete variable domain reads GAGVSQSPRYKVTKRGQDVALRCDPISGHVSLYWYRQALGQGPEFLTYFNYEAQQDKSGLPNDRFSAERPEGSISTLTIQRTEQRDSAMYRCASSPNYPQEWGTDTQYFGPGTRLTVL.

CDR3 amino acids: CSARGLDNYGYTF. DNA of the CDR3: TGCAGTGCTAGAGGACTTGATAACTATGGCTACACCTTC. The chain couples TRBV20-1 to TRBJ1-2; D is unresolved. This CDR3 comprises 13 residues. V was cut by 1 base and J by 1 base, with 7 bases left in between. Germline V gives CDR1 DFQATT, CDR2 SNEGSKA (reference sequence).

This clonotype came up a few times. CDR3 DNA: TGCAGCGTGCCGACTAGCGGGAGCGGGGATGAGCAGTTCTTC. Its protein is CSVPTSGSGDEQFF. The chain recombines TRBV29-1 with TRBJ2-1; 12 nucleotides agree with TRBD2. Germline CDR1 SQVTM, CDR2 ANQGSEA. Unmatched junction bases numbered 8, after V lost 6 bases and J lost 8 bases. The CDR3 runs 14 residues.

V gene TRBV5-8 combines with J gene TRBJ2-7; 11 nucleotides match TRBD1. V lost 4 bases and J lost 0; bases outside the gene matches: 3. The CDR3 loop spans 15 amino acids. Germline V gives CDR1 SGHTS, CDR2 YDEGEE. This CDR3 reads CASSIGQGASYEQYF. Here the CDR3 DNA reads TGTGCCAGCAGCATCGGACAGGGGGCCTCCTACGAGCAGTACTTC.

This clonotype showed up just a few times. The rearrangement links TRBV10-1 to TRBJ2-5; 9 nucleotides agree with TRBD1. V was clipped by 7 bases and J by 2 bases; unmatched bases: 5. Germline assignment: CDR1 WNHNN and CDR2 SYGVQD (reference sequence). This CDR3 contains 14 residues. CDR3 sequence reads: CASTDRGGQETQYF. The CDR3 region has the DNA TGCGCCAGCACTGACAGGGGGGGGCAAGAGACCCAGTACTTC.

The chain carries TRBV5-1 and TRBJ2-1, with D hard to call. The ends were cut back, 5 bases at V and 6 bases at J, with 15 bases in the middle. This CDR3 region has 14 residues. Germline V gives CDR1 SGHRS, CDR2 YFSETQ. The CDR3: CASSLNSATNEQFF. The CDR3 coding sequence is TGCGCCAGCAGTTTGAACTCAGCCACCAATGAGCAGTTCTTC.